Below are 13 T cell receptor beta chains sequenced from a single sample in a study of blood T cell repertoires in COVID-19. Measured with immunoSEQ multiplex PCR; TCRdb has only the in-frame clones, and not every one. The table shows about 270,000 clones, with approximately 86% occurring only once. Sequencing used PBMCs or T cells enriched from blood (not recorded which). The origin of the receptors is a woman in her late teens or twenties who had recovered from COVID-19.

V and J are TRBV6-1 and TRBJ2-1; 7 positions match TRBD2. Germline V gene lookup returns CDR1 MNHNS and CDR2 SASEGT. This CDR3 comprises 17 residues. V lost 1 base and J lost 1; bases outside the gene matches: 7. The chain's CDR3 is CASSEGVLAGSYNEQFF. DNA for the CDR3: TGTGCCAGCAGTGAAGGTGTGTTAGCGGGTTCCTACAATGAGCAGTTCTTC.

The rearrangement joins TRBV27 to TRBJ1-1; D ambiguous. The CDR3 runs to 15 residues. Trimming shortened V by 5 bases and J by 7 bases, and 20 bases separated the two germline ends. Per the germline V gene, CDR1 is MNHEY and CDR2 is SMNVEV (reference sequence). CDR3 DNA sequence: TGTGCCAGCAGTCTCACCGCCGGGTTACGTGTTGAAGCTTTCTTT. Protein: CASSLTAGLRVEAFF.

This clone has a single count. The rearrangement links TRBV29-1 to TRBJ2-5, with TRBD1 identical over 8 bases. The V segment lost 2 bases and the J segment 4 bases; nucleotides outside the gene matches: 6. Germline V gene sequence: CDR1 SQVTM, CDR2 ANQGSEA. The CDR3 sequence is 14 residues long. CDR3 loop: CSVELRGRPETQYF. The CDR3 DNA follows: TGCAGCGTTGAACTCAGGGGGCGTCCAGAGACCCAGTACTTC.

The V call is TRBV5-1, the J call TRBJ1-2; D not certain. The CDR3 spans 14 residues. Looked up from germline, CDR1 is SGHRS and CDR2 is YFSETQ. V gave up 0 bases and J gave up 5 bases, with 11 bases separating them. The CDR3 coding sequence is TGCGCCAGCAGCTTGGGGTCCGGACTATATGGCTACACCTTC. It specifies CASSLGSGLYGYTF.

The J gene is TRBJ1-4, the V gene TRBV5-1; 10 bases align to TRBD1. After removal of 4 bases from V and 7 bases from J, the junction contained 7 bases not matched to a gene. The CDR3 is 15 residues long. The germline V gene encodes CDR1 SGHRS and CDR2 YFSETQ. Written as DNA, the CDR3 is TGCGCCAGCAGCGGCGGACAGGGGGGCACTGAAAAACTGTTTTTT. As protein: CASSGGQGGTEKLFF.

This clone was observed a single time. This chain connects TRBV27 to TRBJ1-2; unclear D gene. The CDR3 has 16 amino acids. V shed 3 bases and J shed 8 bases, with 22 bases lying between them. CDR1 is MNHEY and CDR2 is SMNVEV in the germline V gene (reference sequence). Here the CDR3 reads CASSFSLSPGARGYTF. CDR3 sequence (DNA): TGTGCCAGCAGTTTCTCTTTGAGCCCGGGAGCTAGGGGCTACACCTTC.

The V gene is TRBV9, the J gene TRBJ2-3, with 12 nucleotides matching TRBD2. The CDR3 has 15 amino acids. The V and J ends lost 3 bases and 3 bases, in that order; junction bases with no gene match: 2. Germline lookup yields CDR1 SGDLS and CDR2 YYNGEE. The CDR3 reads CASSASGGATDTQYF. The DNA for the CDR3 is TGTGCCAGCAGCGCTAGCGGGGGGGCGACAGATACGCAGTATTTT. Combining the CDR3 with reference TRBV9 and TRBJ2-3 gives the whole variable domain DSGVTQTPKHLITATGQRVTLRCSPRSGDLSVYWYQQSLDQGLQFLIQYYNGEERAKGNILERFSAQQFPDLHSELNLSSLELGDSALYFCASSASGGATDTQYFGPGTRLTVL.

This sequence joins TRBV5-4 and TRBJ2-1, with 9 bases that match TRBD2. With 2 bases clipped from V and 8 bases from J, the junction kept 8 bases outside the gene matches. Germline-derived CDR1 and CDR2 are SGHNT and YYREEE (reference sequence). The length of the CDR3 is 15 residues. In nucleotides, the CDR3 is TGTGCCAGCAGCTTAGGTAGCGGGAGTGTCTATGAGCAGTTCTTC. Translating gives CASSLGSGSVYEQFF.

This sequence joins TRBV30 and TRBJ2-7; D may be TRBD1 (7 bases). The CDR3 extends over 12 amino acids. V was cut by 8 bases and J by 5 bases, with 16 bases left in between. Germline CDR1 is GTSNPN and CDR2 is SVGIG (reference sequence). The CDR3 DNA sequence: TGTGCCGGAGGGGGCCGCGGCGACGAGCAGTACTTC. Residues: CAGGGRGDEQYF.

CDR3 bases: TGTGCCAGCAGTCCAACTCGGGGGACAGGGTTTAGCAATCAGCCCCAGCATTTT. As protein: CASSPTRGTGFSNQPQHF. J is TRBJ1-5 and V is TRBV6-6; 9 bases are shared with TRBD1. This CDR3 is 18 amino acids long. Germline CDR1 and CDR2: MNHNY and SVGAGI (reference sequence). The junction had 11 bases not matched to a gene; V was cut back by 5 bases and J by 0 bases.

The chain recombines TRBV18 with TRBJ1-1; D is ambiguous. CDR1 and CDR2 from the germline V gene are KGHSH and LQKENI. V lost 2 bases and J lost 11, with 9 bases in between. CDR3 length: 11 amino acids. The CDR3 sequence: CASSPGRLAFF. CDR3 DNA: TGTGCCAGCTCACCAGGTCGGTTGGCTTTCTTT.

The V and J genes are TRBV14 and TRBJ1-2; 7 bases fit TRBD1. The V gene end was trimmed by 4 bases and the J gene end by 0 bases; junction bases not matched to a gene: 5. Germline CDR1 and CDR2: SGHDN and FVKESK. CDR3 size: 15 residues. Here the CDR3 DNA reads TGTGCCAGCAGCCTCGGACAGGTAGCTAACTATGGCTACACCTTC. Translating it yields CASSLGQVANYGYTF.

V is TRBV19 and J is TRBJ2-7; D perhaps matches TRBD1 (5 bases). CDR1 and CDR2 (germline): LNHDA, SQIVND (reference sequence). The CDR3 has 15 amino acids. The germline V and J ends were trimmed by 6 bases and 0 bases, with 15 bases remaining between them. The CDR3 spells CASSPDRRHSYEQYF. Written as DNA, the CDR3 is TGTGCCAGTAGCCCAGACAGACGCCACTCCTACGAGCAGTACTTC.